A selection of T cell receptor beta chains follows, all from one sample in a study of T-cell reconstitution after alpha-beta-depleted transplantation in children. TCRdb reanalysed the PCR reads using MiXCR and keeps one entry per CDR3 protein. The sample holds around 450,000 distinct CDR3 sequences, about 10% seen once. This specimen consisted of PBMCs, obtained before TCRalphabeta/CD19-depleted stem cell transplant. The origin of the receptors is a child aged 2 to 10 with inherited bone marrow failure, due to receive a stem cell transplant. Each CDR3 is given without its conserved first and last residue.

cdr3_aa j_call v_call cdr3_length
ASSLSGTPGETQY TRBJ2-5 TRBV6-1 13
SARVPSGRSEQY TRBJ2-7 TRBV20-1 12
ASSSRRGSQPPYEQY TRBJ2-7 TRBV28 15
ASSSVWQHNEQF TRBJ2-1 TRBV7-8 12
ASGPTLTRTWTPNTEAF TRBJ1-1 TRBV12-5 17
ASTESYEQY TRBJ2-7 TRBV11-2 9
ASSLTGLVGEQY TRBJ2-7 TRBV7-9 12
ASSQDVGATNEKLF TRBJ1-4 TRBV4-3 14
ASSWDIEQY TRBJ2-7 TRBV28 9
ASSLGTVSNLRGQY TRBJ2-7 TRBV27 14
ATTGEGPRSGNTIY TRBJ1-3 TRBV10-3 14
SVAQTTSGFSSPGELF TRBJ2-2 TRBV29-1 16
ASSLSRGLYNEQF TRBJ2-1 TRBV27 13
AISETRRGQETQY TRBJ2-5 TRBV10-3 13
ASSFTGQSYEQY TRBJ2-7 TRBV27 12
ASSYWLADYNEQF TRBJ2-1 TRBV6-5 13
ASSLSLGLLSEQY TRBJ2-7 TRBV5-5 13
ASSLVPLAGGDTQY TRBJ2-3 TRBV7-2 14
ATSVGTAHETQY TRBJ2-5 TRBV24-1 12
ASSLARQGAVNEQF TRBJ2-1 TRBV5-6 14
SVEWVGDEQY TRBJ2-7 TRBV29-1 10
ATSDRRALSNTGELF TRBJ2-2 TRBV24-1 15
ASSQEAYFGGSEETQY TRBJ2-5 TRBV4-1 16
ASSSDNPGDEQF TRBJ2-1 TRBV5-5 12
ASNLLAGESTDTQY TRBJ2-3 TRBV12-3/TRBV12-4 14
ASSGAGNTGELF TRBJ2-2 TRBV27 12
ATSTMGPSGNEQF TRBJ2-1 TRBV3-1 13
ASSAGLAPPTDTQY TRBJ2-3 TRBV5-1 14
ASTFAFGQGATDTQY TRBJ2-3 TRBV7-9 15
ASSTTRTSGFYNEQF TRBJ2-1 TRBV7-2 15
ASSVNRGNQPQH TRBJ1-5 TRBV27 12
SVEEEDRRKYGYT TRBJ1-2 TRBV29-1 13
CARDRWASGRVWQF TRBJ2-1 TRBV20-1 14
ASSLNGDTDTQY TRBJ2-3 TRBV28 12
ASSLSPFYGYT TRBJ1-2 TRBV12-3/TRBV12-4 11
AWGCGSGEQY TRBJ2-7 TRBV28 10
ATSMDAYNEQF TRBJ2-1 TRBV15 11
ASSLGTGGPTKYGYT TRBJ1-2 TRBV7-9 15
ASSSPPGVAGAYNEQF TRBJ2-1 TRBV28 16
ASSFWGSNEKLF TRBJ1-4 TRBV11-2 12
ASSQTYRRERGTDTQY TRBJ2-3 TRBV4-1 16
ASSILRAGELF TRBJ2-2 TRBV19 11
ASSQDLAGGLVEQY TRBJ2-7 TRBV3-1 14
SAREAGGYNSPLH TRBJ1-6 TRBV20-1 13
ASSPIAGGDTQY TRBJ2-3 TRBV18 12
ASSLLAGSTGELF TRBJ2-2 TRBV12-3/TRBV12-4 13
ASSQVGSGNTGELF TRBJ2-2 TRBV4-3 14
AISDGSSGYNEQF TRBJ2-1 TRBV10-3 13
ASSLGTGLGTEAF TRBJ1-1 TRBV5-1 13
ASSLVGGLIRAGEQF TRBJ2-1 TRBV7-2 15
SARDTSGRQF TRBJ2-1 TRBV20-1 10
SADRVGYNEQF TRBJ2-1 TRBV20-1 11
ASSHDGGWLGYT TRBJ1-2 TRBV3-1 12
ASSQEAGPGSYNEQF TRBJ2-1 TRBV4-3 15
SASAGLAGAYNEQF TRBJ2-1 TRBV20-1 14
ASSEVRTGAYGYT TRBJ1-2 TRBV2 13